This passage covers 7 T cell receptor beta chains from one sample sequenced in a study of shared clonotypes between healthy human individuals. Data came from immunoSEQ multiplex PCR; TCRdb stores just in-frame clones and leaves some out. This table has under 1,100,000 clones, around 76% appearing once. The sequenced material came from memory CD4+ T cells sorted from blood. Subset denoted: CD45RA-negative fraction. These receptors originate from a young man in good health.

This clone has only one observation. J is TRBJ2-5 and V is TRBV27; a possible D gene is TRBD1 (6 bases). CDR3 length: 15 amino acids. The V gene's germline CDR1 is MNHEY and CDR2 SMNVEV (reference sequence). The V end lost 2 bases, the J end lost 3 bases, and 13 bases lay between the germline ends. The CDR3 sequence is CASSLGQGLKETQYF. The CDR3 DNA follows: TGTGCCAGCAGTTTAGGGCAGGGGTTAAAAGAGACCCAGTACTTC.

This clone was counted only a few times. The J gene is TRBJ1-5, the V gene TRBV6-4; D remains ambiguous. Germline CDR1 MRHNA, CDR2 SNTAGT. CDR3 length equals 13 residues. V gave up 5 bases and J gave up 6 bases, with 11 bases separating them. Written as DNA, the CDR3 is TGTGCCAGCAGTCCGACTCGGAGTCAGCCCCAGCATTTT. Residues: CASSPTRSQPQHF.

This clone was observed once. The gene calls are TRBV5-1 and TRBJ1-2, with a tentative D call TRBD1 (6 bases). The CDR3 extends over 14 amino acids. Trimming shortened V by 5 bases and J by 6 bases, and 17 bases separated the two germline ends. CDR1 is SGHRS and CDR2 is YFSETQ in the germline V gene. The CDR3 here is CASRQLQGSNGYTF. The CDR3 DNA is TGCGCCAGCAGACAATTACAGGGTTCAAATGGCTACACCTTC.

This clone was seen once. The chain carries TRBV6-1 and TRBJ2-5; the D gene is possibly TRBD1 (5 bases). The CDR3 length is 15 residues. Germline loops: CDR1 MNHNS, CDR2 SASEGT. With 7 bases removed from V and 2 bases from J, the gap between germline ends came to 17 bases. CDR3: CASTSFIQGQETQYF. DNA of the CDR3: TGTGCCAGCACTTCCTTTATTCAGGGACAAGAGACCCAGTACTTC.

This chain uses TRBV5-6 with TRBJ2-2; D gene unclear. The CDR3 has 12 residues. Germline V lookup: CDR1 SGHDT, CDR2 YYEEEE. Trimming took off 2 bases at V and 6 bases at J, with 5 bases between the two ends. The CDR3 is CASSLNPGELFF. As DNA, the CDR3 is TGTGCCAGCAGCTTAAATCCCGGGGAGCTGTTTTTT.

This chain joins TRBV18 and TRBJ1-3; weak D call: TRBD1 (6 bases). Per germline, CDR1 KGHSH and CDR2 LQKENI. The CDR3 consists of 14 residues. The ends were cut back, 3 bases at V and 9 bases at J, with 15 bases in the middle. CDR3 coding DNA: TGTGCCAGCTCACCCGACAGGTCTTTGGGCACCATATATTTT. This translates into CASSPDRSLGTIYF. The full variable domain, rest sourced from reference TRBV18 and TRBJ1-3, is NAGVMQNPRHLVRRRGQEARLRCSPMKGHSHVYWYRQLPEEGLKFMVYLQKENIIDESGMPKERFSAEFPKEGPSILRIQQVVRGDSAAYFCASSPDRSLGTIYFGEGSWLTVV.

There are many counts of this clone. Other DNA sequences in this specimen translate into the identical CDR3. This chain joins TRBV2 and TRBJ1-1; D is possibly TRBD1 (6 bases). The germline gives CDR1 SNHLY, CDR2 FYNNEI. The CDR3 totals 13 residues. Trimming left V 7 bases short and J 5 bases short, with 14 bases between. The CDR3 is CASKLAGETEAFF. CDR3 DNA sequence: TGTGCCAGCAAGCTCGCAGGGGAGACTGAAGCTTTCTTT.